A selection of T cell receptor beta chains follows, all from one sample in a study of beta chain features in type 1 diabetes. The assay was immunoSEQ multiplex PCR, and TCRdb's table has in-frame clones only and misses some. This sample has more than 300,000 clones; about a tenth occur once, and the top ten carry roughly 1%. The sequenced sample was central memory CD4+ T cells from blood. The source of these receptors is a man aged 25-40 years with type 1 diabetes. The conserved cysteine and the conserved F or W are not part of the CDR3 here. Fields, in order: J gene, V gene, D gene, CDR3 protein. A D gene is named only where the DNA matches it firmly.

TRBJ1-1,TRBV4-3,-,ASSQTGYHTEAF
TRBJ2-3,TRBV11-2,TRBD2,ASSLASGTDTQY
TRBJ2-1,TRBV11-3,-,ASSLDPVNNEQF
TRBJ1-4,TRBV7-9,-,ASSLFNEKLF
TRBJ2-3,TRBV7-9,-,ASSLGFDTHGDTQY
TRBJ2-5,TRBV5-1,TRBD2,ASSLSGASGQETQY
TRBJ1-2,TRBV30,-,AWSVTQGGGYT
TRBJ1-2,TRBV28,-,ASSFTNGYGYT
TRBJ2-3,TRBV7-8,-,ASSLADTQY
TRBJ2-5,TRBV11-2,TRBD2,ASSLGASGVETQY
TRBJ1-2,TRBV28,-,ASSLITLRNYGYT
TRBJ1-2,TRBV7-2,-,ASSAQGFYGYT
TRBJ2-6,TRBV7-9,-,ASSLGRSSGANVLT
TRBJ2-7,TRBV10-1,-,ARIPPGEYEQY
TRBJ2-1,TRBV6-5,-,ASSYGVTSYNEQF
TRBJ2-2,TRBV2,TRBD2,ASRLTSGGNTGELF
TRBJ1-3,TRBV30,-,AWSERNTIY
TRBJ1-5,TRBV2,TRBD1,ASRTQGDSNQPQH
TRBJ2-5,TRBV5-6,TRBD1,ASRRDRANQETQY
TRBJ2-3,TRBV5-1,TRBD2,ASSLDWGGNTQY
TRBJ1-2,TRBV4-1,-,ASSQDSGKYGYT
TRBJ2-6,TRBV4-3,-,ASSQDPPDRPHLYSGANVLT
TRBJ2-5,TRBV28,-,ASRPPPGTAETQY
TRBJ2-2,TRBV29-1,TRBD1,SVHSGTGVTGELF
TRBJ2-5,TRBV7-9,TRBD2,ASSSRLAGQETQY
TRBJ2-5,TRBV11-2,-,ASSSTTGPVETQY